This TCR beta chain was sequenced in a study of T cell repertoires in cytomegalovirus infection. This clonotype was counted ten times or more. Its cognate antigen is unknown. Using its own MiXCR run on the reads, TCRdb lists one record per CDR3 protein. Of roughly 68,000 distinct CDR3 sequences in the sample, roughly 20% were seen once. The TCR sequence derives from a human donor in good health (CMV status not recorded). Some clones in this sample may be carry-over from other donors' samples. Sequenced input: PBMCs, sequenced either directly or after in vitro stimulation (not recorded which).

CDR3 bases: TGTGCCAGCAGTTTAGCGACGTACACTGAAGCTTTCTTT. This gives the protein CASSLATYTEAFF. The chain has TRBV12-3 or TRBV12-4 and TRBJ1-1, with D unclear. The CDR3 has 13 residues. Trimming stripped 0 bases from V and 3 bases from J, with 5 bases between.